These 31 T cell receptor beta chains were all obtained from the same sample, sequenced in a study of radiotherapy plus CTLA-4 blockade in lung cancer. The data were produced by immunoSEQ multiplex PCR, yet TCRdb's version contains in-frame clones alone and is incomplete. The repertoire holds 30,000 to 45,000 clones, with just under 75% as singletons. The sample consisted of peripheral blood, taken from a patient treated with radiotherapy plus ipilimumab. Every receptor here comes from a human donor with non-small cell lung cancer who had stable disease on radiotherapy plus ipilimumab.

The chain has TRBV6-6 and TRBJ2-3, with D possibly being TRBD1 (5 bases). Trimming took 6 bases from V and 2 from J, leaving 15 bases between them. The CDR3 has 15 amino acids. Germline V CDR1 and CDR2: MNHNY, SVGAGI (reference sequence). This CDR3 reads CASRQTAIATDTQYF. In DNA, the CDR3 is TGTGCCAGCAGACAGACAGCCATCGCCACAGATACGCAGTATTTT.

This chain links TRBV18 with TRBJ1-5; 8 bases map to TRBD1. The germline gives CDR1 KGHSH, CDR2 LQKENI. V dropped 3 bases and J dropped 11; count of bases not matched to a gene: 12. This CDR3 has 15 residues. CDR3 in amino acids: CASSPSVNRGTTQHF. CDR3 in DNA: TGTGCCAGCTCACCGTCTGTTAACAGGGGGACGACCCAGCATTTT. Looking up the rest from reference TRBV18 and TRBJ1-5 gives the full variable domain: NAGVMQNPRHLVRRRGQEARLRCSPMKGHSHVYWYRQLPEEGLKFMVYLQKENIIDESGMPKERFSAEFPKEGPSILRIQQVVRGDSAAYFCASSPSVNRGTTQHFGDGTRLSIL.

The sample holds a few counts of this clone. The rearrangement links TRBV9 to TRBJ2-5; TRBD1 matches at 7 bases. CDR3 length: 15 residues. Trimming took 3 bases from V and 2 from J; bases not matched to a gene: 7. Germline V gives CDR1 SGDLS, CDR2 YYNGEE. CDR3: CASSASGTEQETQYF. For the CDR3, the DNA is TGTGCCAGCAGCGCCTCCGGGACAGAACAAGAGACCCAGTACTTC.

This sequence joins TRBV5-1 and TRBJ2-7, with D unresolved. The V gene's germline CDR1 is SGHRS and CDR2 YFSETQ. This CDR3 is built from 15 residues. V was shortened by 1 base and J by 0 bases, with 11 bases between the two germline ends. Here the CDR3 reads CASSLFSHSSYEQYF. Written as DNA, the CDR3 is TGCGCCAGCAGCTTGTTTTCCCATAGCTCCTACGAGCAGTACTTC. Full variable domain (outside the CDR3, taken from reference TRBV5-1 and TRBJ2-7): KAGVTQTPRYLIKTRGQQVTLSCSPISGHRSVSWYQQTPGQGLQFLFEYFSETQRNKGNFPGRFSGRQFSNSRSEMNVSTLELGDSALYLCASSLFSHSSYEQYFGPGTRLTVT.

V gene TRBV7-8 combines with J gene TRBJ1-3, with TRBD1 as a possible D gene (5 bases). CDR3 length: 13 residues. Germline assignment: CDR1 SGHVS and CDR2 FQNEAQ. V was trimmed by 4 bases and J by 4 bases, leaving 8 bases between them. This chain's CDR3 is CASSSGVGNTIYF. DNA of the CDR3: TGTGCCAGCAGCTCGGGGGTAGGAAACACCATATATTTT.

V is TRBV11-3 and J is TRBJ2-2; the D gene is possibly TRBD1 (5 bases). Looked up from germline, CDR1 is SGHNT and CDR2 is YENEEA. The V and J ends lost 5 bases and 4 bases respectively, with 14 bases between them. The CDR3 is 15 residues long. CDR3 region: CASSVGAFSTGELFF. The CDR3 nucleotides read TGTGCCAGCAGCGTAGGGGCCTTCAGCACCGGGGAGCTGTTTTTT.

This clone was detected once. The rearrangement uses TRBV7-2 and TRBJ2-1; 7 bases line up with TRBD1. The germline CDR1 and CDR2 sequences are SGHTA and FQGNSA. The CDR3 totals 15 residues. The V segment lost 5 bases and the J segment 10 bases; nucleotides outside the gene matches: 14. CDR3 region: CASSRQITGEGEQFF. For the CDR3, the DNA is TGTGCCAGCAGCCGACAGATCACAGGGGAAGGAGAGCAGTTCTTC. The full variable domain, with the rest looked up from reference TRBV7-2 and TRBJ2-1, is GAGVSQSPSNKVTEKGKDVELRCDPISGHTALYWYRQSLGQGLEFLIYFQGNSAPDKSGLPSDRFSAERTGGSVSTLTIQRTQQEDSAVYLCASSRQITGEGEQFFGPGTRLTVL.

V and J are TRBV18 and TRBJ2-3, with D possibly matching TRBD1 (5 bases). Looked up from germline, CDR1 is KGHSH and CDR2 is LQKENI. CDR3 size: 14 residues. V dropped 3 bases and J dropped 4 bases, with 11 bases sitting between them. CDR3 DNA: TGTGCCAGCTCACCTTCCAGGGTTGCAGATACGCAGTATTTT. This sequence encodes CASSPSRVADTQYF. The whole variable domain, filled in from reference TRBV18 and TRBJ2-3, reads NAGVMQNPRHLVRRRGQEARLRCSPMKGHSHVYWYRQLPEEGLKFMVYLQKENIIDESGMPKERFSAEFPKEGPSILRIQQVVRGDSAAYFCASSPSRVADTQYFGPGTRLTVL.

The CDR3 DNA follows: TGTGCCAGCAGCCGGGACAGTGATCAGCCCCAGCATTTT. It is translated as CASSRDSDQPQHF. The chain links TRBV6-1 to TRBJ1-5, with 7 bases identical to TRBD1. The V gene's germline CDR1 is MNHNS and CDR2 SASEGT. The junction had 4 bases not matched to a gene; V was cut back by 6 bases and J by 5 bases. The CDR3 loop spans 13 amino acids.

V is TRBV19 and J is TRBJ1-3; D not certain. The germline V gene encodes CDR1 LNHDA and CDR2 SQIVND (reference sequence). Trimming took off 5 bases at V and 0 bases at J, with 5 bases between the two ends. The CDR3 runs to 13 residues. The CDR3, as DNA: TGTGCCAGTAGTCTACGCTCTGGAAACACCATATATTTT. This sequence encodes CASSLRSGNTIYF.

The chain combines TRBV6-5 with TRBJ1-1; D is unclear. From germline, CDR1 is MNHEY and CDR2 SVGAGI. The CDR3 loop spans 14 amino acids. V shed 0 bases and J shed 1 base, with 6 bases lying between them. As DNA, the CDR3 is TGTGCCAGCAGTTACTCTCGACAGAACACTGAAGCTTTCTTT. Translated, it gives CASSYSRQNTEAFF.

This chain joins TRBV10-3 and TRBJ2-3; TRBD2 agrees at 13 bases. J lost 4 bases, V lost 6 bases, and 4 bases had no gene match. CDR3 length equals 15 residues. The germline V gene encodes CDR1 ENHRY and CDR2 SYGVKD. The CDR3 spells CAIRGLAGSSDTQYF. CDR3 bases: TGTGCCATCAGGGGACTAGCGGGGAGCTCAGATACGCAGTATTTT.

V is TRBV11-1 and J is TRBJ1-2, with D tentatively TRBD1 (5 bases). V shed 8 bases and J shed 8 bases, with 24 bases lying between them. CDR3 length: 15 residues. Germline V CDR1 and CDR2: SGHAT, FQDESV (reference sequence). For the CDR3, the DNA is TGTGCCAGCTCACGAGGGTTCTCGGGGGAAGGCGGCTACACCTTC. As protein: CASSRGFSGEGGYTF.

The rearrangement uses TRBV10-3 and TRBJ1-2; 8 bases are shared with TRBD1. This CDR3 is 12 amino acids long. V shed 7 bases and J 8 bases; nucleotides not matched to a gene: 6. CDR1 is ENHRY and CDR2 is SYGVKD in the germline V gene. The CDR3 region is CAINDRGWGYTF. The DNA of the CDR3 is TGTGCCATCAACGACAGGGGTTGGGGCTACACCTTC.

This clone came up a few times. V usage is TRBV4-3 and J usage is TRBJ2-1; the match to TRBD1 covers 8 bases. This CDR3 spans 17 amino acids. Trimming cost V 0 bases and J 5 bases; bases outside gene matches: 9. Germline V gene lookup returns CDR1 LGHNA and CDR2 YSLEER. DNA for the CDR3: TGCGCCAGCAGCCAAGAATGGCGACAGGGGCTCGACAATGAGCAGTTCTTC. It translates to CASSQEWRQGLDNEQFF.

This chain links TRBV5-1 with TRBJ2-3, with 9 bases fitting TRBD2. J gave up 4 bases and V 7 bases, and 4 bases lay outside the gene matches. This CDR3 contains 13 residues. CDR1 and CDR2 (germline): SGHRS, YFSETQ. For the CDR3, the DNA is TGCGCCAGCGGGGGCGGGGGGGCAGATACGCAGTATTTT. Protein product: CASGGGGADTQYF. The entire variable domain, with the rest obtained from reference TRBV5-1 and TRBJ2-3, is as follows: KAGVTQTPRYLIKTRGQQVTLSCSPISGHRSVSWYQQTPGQGLQFLFEYFSETQRNKGNFPGRFSGRQFSNSRSEMNVSTLELGDSALYLCASGGGGADTQYFGPGTRLTVL.

This chain connects TRBV18 to TRBJ2-5, with D possibly matching TRBD1 (6 bases). The J call may be in error: the DNA end matches TRBJ2-7 better. CDR1 is KGHSH and CDR2 is LQKENI in the germline V gene. This CDR3 is built from 14 residues. The CDR3 sequence is CASSPNRDNYEQYF. The CDR3 bases are TGTGCCAGCTCACCAAACCGGGACAACTACGAGCAGTACTTC.

The chain combines TRBV28 with TRBJ1-4; D is uncertain. Germline V CDR1 and CDR2: MDHEN, SYDVKM. The germline V and J ends were trimmed by 9 bases and 8 bases, with 19 bases remaining between them. The CDR3 consists of 14 residues. The CDR3 DNA follows: TGTGCCAGTCGAGGACCTGGAGGAGGGGAAAAACTGTTTTTT. Translated: CASRGPGGGEKLFF.

CDR3 coding DNA: TGTGCCAGCAGCGGGCACGTCGAAAAACTGTTTTTT. This encodes CASSGHVEKLFF. The chain employs TRBV5-6 and TRBJ1-4; D uncertain. V lost 4 bases and J lost 8, with 9 bases in between. This CDR3 contains 12 residues. CDR1 and CDR2 (germline): SGHDT, YYEEEE.

This clone has a handful of counts. The genes are TRBV28 and TRBJ2-5; TRBD2 matches 8 bases. V dropped 3 bases and J dropped 2; count of bases not matched to a gene: 8. The CDR3 contains 16 residues. Germline V CDR1 and CDR2: MDHEN, SYDVKM. The CDR3 DNA reads as TGTGCCAGCAGTTTCGGGCGGGGGGCGAGACAAGAGACCCAGTACTTC. It encodes CASSFGRGARQETQYF. Complete variable domain (other parts from reference TRBV28 and TRBJ2-5): DVKVTQSSRYLVKRTGEKVFLECVQDMDHENMFWYRQDPGLGLRLIYFSYDVKMKEKGDIPEGYSVSREKKERFSLILESASTNQTSMYLCASSFGRGARQETQYFGPGTRLLVL.

This chain links TRBV7-8 with TRBJ2-3, with D maybe TRBD2 (6 bases). The CDR3 length is 16 residues. The germline V gene has CDR1 SGHVS and CDR2 FQNEAQ. Trimming took off 2 bases at V and 0 bases at J, with 12 bases between the two ends. The CDR3 sequence: CASSLSWAGSTDTQYF. The CDR3 DNA follows: TGTGCCAGCAGCTTAAGTTGGGCGGGGAGCACAGATACGCAGTATTTT. The full variable domain, completed using reference TRBV7-8 and TRBJ2-3, is GAGVSQSPRYKVAKRGQDVALRCDPISGHVSLFWYQQALGQGPEFLTYFQNEAQLDKSGLPSDRFFAERPEGSVSTLKIQRTQQEDSAVYLCASSLSWAGSTDTQYFGPGTRLTVL.

This clone has just a few counts. The chain recombines TRBV2 with TRBJ2-5; 10 bases map to TRBD1. CDR1 SNHLY and CDR2 FYNNEI come from the germline V gene. The ends lost 8 bases at V and 5 bases at J; junction bases unmatched: 2. The CDR3 is 12 residues long. CDR3 loop: CASDRGRETQYF. DNA for the CDR3: TGTGCCAGCGACAGGGGGCGCGAGACCCAGTACTTC. Together with reference TRBV2 and TRBJ2-5, the CDR3 gives the full variable domain: EPEVTQTPSHQVTQMGQEVILRCVPISNHLYFYWYRQILGQKVEFLVSFYNNEISEKSEIFDDQFSVERPDGSNFTLKIRSTKLEDSAMYFCASDRGRETQYFGPGTRLLVL.

The chain recombines TRBV25-1 with TRBJ2-7; 7 nucleotides agree with TRBD1. The CDR3 has 18 amino acids. Trimming at V came to 3 bases and at J to 0 bases, leaving 14 bases not matched to a gene. Germline CDR1 is MGHDK and CDR2 is SYGVNS. CDR3 in amino acids: CASSDPNHRTGNSYEQYF. CDR3 bases: TGTGCCAGCAGTGACCCCAACCACAGGACAGGTAACTCCTACGAGCAGTACTTC.

The chain joins TRBV5-1 to TRBJ2-5; 10 bases fit TRBD2. CDR1 is SGHRS, CDR2 YFSETQ, per germline. There are 18 residues in the CDR3. V dropped 0 bases and J dropped 2; count of bases not matched to a gene: 10. The CDR3 spells CASSLGRTSGEIQETQYF. The DNA of the CDR3 is TGCGCCAGCAGCTTGGGAAGGACTAGCGGAGAGATTCAAGAGACCCAGTACTTC. Full variable domain (rest looked up from reference TRBV5-1 and TRBJ2-5): KAGVTQTPRYLIKTRGQQVTLSCSPISGHRSVSWYQQTPGQGLQFLFEYFSETQRNKGNFPGRFSGRQFSNSRSEMNVSTLELGDSALYLCASSLGRTSGEIQETQYFGPGTRLLVL.

The chain combines TRBV9 with TRBJ2-3, with 7 bases lining up with TRBD2. The germline V gene encodes CDR1 SGDLS and CDR2 YYNGEE. Unmatched junction bases numbered 3, after V lost 2 bases and J lost 6 bases. The length of the CDR3 is 13 residues. DNA for the CDR3: TGTGCCAGCAGCGTTGGGGAGGGGGATACGCAGTATTTT. It translates to CASSVGEGDTQYF.

This clone came up a few times. V and J are TRBV11-2 and TRBJ2-7; D gene uncertain. Germline V gene lookup returns CDR1 SGHAT and CDR2 FQNNGV. The ends were cut back, 3 bases at V and 2 bases at J, with 5 bases in the middle. This CDR3 is 12 amino acids long. In DNA form, the CDR3 reads TGTGCCAGCAGCTTCGTTACCTACGAGCAGTACTTC. This encodes CASSFVTYEQYF.

This clone has a single count. The gene calls are TRBV21-1 and TRBJ2-2; the D call TRBD1 from the table was never checked on the DNA. TRBV21-1 is a pseudogene locus. The CDR3 runs 17 residues. CDR3 in amino acids: CASSGSGTGGNPGELFF. The CDR3 bases are TGTGCCAGCAGTGGTTCCGGGACAGGGGGAAACCCCGGGGAGCTGTTTTTT.

The chain has TRBV27 and TRBJ2-7; 9 bases align to TRBD1. This CDR3 is 14 amino acids long. J lost 4 bases, V lost 8 bases, and 9 bases had no gene match. Germline V gives CDR1 MNHEY, CDR2 SMNVEV (reference sequence). The CDR3 DNA sequence: TGTGCCAGCTCCGTACAGGGGGCGAATTACGAGCAGTACTTC. Protein sequence: CASSVQGANYEQYF.

The chain carries TRBV18 and TRBJ2-7; TRBD1 matches at 9 bases. Germline V CDR1 and CDR2: KGHSH, LQKENI. V dropped 4 bases and J dropped 3; count of bases not matched to a gene: 7. The CDR3 has 15 amino acids. CDR3: CASSLLQGAHYEQYF. The CDR3 DNA reads TGTGCCAGCTCACTCCTACAGGGGGCCCACTACGAGCAGTACTTC. Complete variable domain (other parts from reference TRBV18 and TRBJ2-7): NAGVMQNPRHLVRRRGQEARLRCSPMKGHSHVYWYRQLPEEGLKFMVYLQKENIIDESGMPKERFSAEFPKEGPSILRIQQVVRGDSAAYFCASSLLQGAHYEQYFGPGTRLTVT.

This clone occurred once. The J gene is TRBJ1-4, the V gene TRBV7-2; possibly TRBD1 for D (5 bases). From germline, CDR1 is SGHTA and CDR2 FQGNSA. Trimming took off 2 bases at V and 11 bases at J, with 12 bases between the two ends. The CDR3 contains 13 residues. The CDR3 spells CASSLIRGGKLFF. CDR3 nucleotides: TGTGCCAGCAGCTTAATTAGGGGCGGTAAACTGTTTTTT.

This clone was seen only once. The chain combines TRBV5-4 with TRBJ2-1, with D perhaps matching TRBD1 (5 bases). V was pared by 7 bases and J by 0 bases, with 8 bases between. The CDR3 is 13 residues long. Per the germline V gene, CDR1 is SGHNT and CDR2 is YYREEE (reference sequence). Written as DNA, the CDR3 is TGTGCCAGCGCGGACACCTCCTACAATGAGCAGTTCTTC. This translates into CASADTSYNEQFF. Filled out from reference TRBV5-4 and TRBJ2-1, the complete variable domain reads ETGVTQSPTHLIKTRGQQVTLRCSSQSGHNTVSWYQQALGQGPQFIFQYYREEENGRGNFPPRFSGLQFPNYSSELNVNALELDDSALYLCASADTSYNEQFFGPGTRLTVL.